This TCR beta chain came from a study of T cell changes during pregnancy in multiple sclerosis. Comments on this clone: One end of the junction does not line up with germline, which may come from a read error.

The CDR3 covers 13 residues. Germline V gene lookup returns CDR1 LNHNV and CDR2 YYDKDF (reference sequence). The table came from immunoSEQ multiplex PCR; TCRdb's copy has only in-frame clones and leaves some out. This table has about 70,000 clones, 94% appearing once. This TCR derives from a female donor with multiple sclerosis, enrolled in a pregnancy study. The chain is built from TRBV15 and TRBJ2-7, with D uncertain. Sample: peripheral blood, taken in the third trimester of pregnancy. The CDR3 nucleotides are TGTGCCACCAGCAGAGATTTGTTTATGGAGCGGTACTTC. It translates to CATSRDLFMERYF.